This T cell receptor (beta chain) originates from a study of regulatory T cells in long-lasting Graves disease. Study summary: Graves' patients with a new diagnosis had received antithyroid drugs under 3 months.

The CDR3 contains 15 residues. Per the germline V gene, CDR1 is LNHDA and CDR2 is SQIVND (reference sequence). The V end lost 7 bases, the J end lost 0 bases, and 14 bases lay between the germline ends. Time point in this sample: newly diagnosed GD, antithyroid drugs for less than 3 months. Extracted PBMC RNA gave rise to the TCR library. Diagnosing Graves' disease relied on the American Thyroid Association guidelines. EDTA tubes received approximately 10 milliliters of collected peripheral blood. For TCR beta, libraries came from iRepertoire HTBI primers and Arm-PCR of CDR3 regions. In the authors' workflow: Samples collectively showed 60 to 75 TRBV and more than 11 TRBJ segments. TCRdb ran MiXCR on the multiplex PCR reads and lists one entry per CDR3 protein. TCRdb, not the authors, supplied the V and J calls. The profile covers roughly 500,000 distinct CDR3 sequences, with about 15% appearing a single time and around a sixth taken by the ten largest.

These data were likewise used in another study, on T cells in Graves' hyperthyroidism and ophthalmopathy.

This TCR derives from a woman between 45 and 60 years old with Graves disease. The sequenced sample was peripheral blood mononuclear cells (PBMCs), obtained at new diagnosis, from a patient treated with antithyroid drugs. This chain uses TRBV19 with TRBJ2-3; no clear D gene. CDR3 bases: TGTGCCAGTACCGACGTAAAAGCTAGCACAGATACGCAGTATTTT. Its translation: CASTDVKASTDTQYF.